Below are 26 T cell receptor beta chains sequenced from a single sample in a study of cytomegalovirus exposure and HLA in healthy donors (dated by TCRdb to about 2017). Library creation used the immunoSEQ multiplex PCR assay. For the multiplex PCR, a mixture combining 60 forward primers for TCR Vbeta segments and 13 reverse primers for TCR Jbeta segments was used. Not all clones reach the TCRdb copy of this immuneACCESS table, which keeps in-frame sequences only. Checked studies attribute under half of the gap to unresolved V genes and leave the rest unexplained. The sample table shows more than 200,000 clones, and approximately 80% are seen once. Roughly a sixth of the sample is held by the ten biggest clonotypes. Sequencing was carried out using PBMCs. All receptors derive from a middle-aged man in good health and CMV-seronegative.

The chain combines TRBV5-1 with TRBJ1-2; TRBD1 matches 7 bases. The length of the CDR3 is 16 residues. V was pared by 4 bases and J by 8 bases, with 17 bases of the junction left unmatched. The germline CDR1 and CDR2 sequences are SGHRS and YFSETQ. This CDR3 is CASSSITGAGEGGYTF. The CDR3 nucleotides read TGCGCCAGCAGCAGTATAACAGGGGCTGGGGAAGGCGGCTACACCTTC.

The genes are TRBV19 and TRBJ1-6, with TRBD1 identical over 7 bases. This CDR3 is 14 amino acids long. With V trimmed by 0 bases and J by 8 bases, 1 base remained unmatched. Germline CDR1 reads LNHDA; CDR2 reads SQIVND (reference sequence). CDR3 sequence (DNA): TGTGCCAGTAGTATAGATCAGGGGGATTCACCCCTCCACTTT. It translates to CASSIDQGDSPLHF.

V gene TRBV7-9 combines with J gene TRBJ2-1; the match to TRBD2 covers 7 bases. This CDR3 comprises 16 residues. Germline V gene sequence: CDR1 SEHNR, CDR2 FQNEAQ (reference sequence). Trimming cost V 5 bases and J 0 bases; bases outside gene matches: 7. Here the CDR3 DNA reads TGTGCCAGCAGCCCCATCGGGGGGAGCTCCTACAATGAGCAGTTCTTC. It translates to CASSPIGGSSYNEQFF.

The chain's CDR3 is CASSQDYITYEQYF. The DNA of the CDR3 is TGTGCCAGCAGCCAGGACTATATCACCTACGAGCAGTACTTC. The chain combines TRBV14 with TRBJ2-7; TRBD2 might be the D (6 bases). CDR3 length: 14 amino acids. Germline values: CDR1 SGHDN, CDR2 FVKESK. V shed 3 bases and J shed 2 bases, with 11 bases lying between them.

This clone was found once. The gene calls are TRBV7-8 and TRBJ1-1; D is uncertain. This CDR3 has 13 residues. The V and J ends lost 1 base and 7 bases respectively, with 10 bases between them. The germline CDR1 and CDR2 sequences are SGHVS and FQNEAQ. In DNA, the CDR3 is TGTGCCAGCAGCTTAGTGGCACCGAATGAAGCTTTCTTT. Protein sequence: CASSLVAPNEAFF. Full variable domain (rest looked up from reference TRBV7-8 and TRBJ1-1): GAGVSQSPRYKVAKRGQDVALRCDPISGHVSLFWYQQALGQGPEFLTYFQNEAQLDKSGLPSDRFFAERPEGSVSTLKIQRTQQEDSAVYLCASSLVAPNEAFFGQGTRLTVV.

The rearrangement joins TRBV27 to TRBJ1-1; TRBD1 might be the D (5 bases). Germline V lookup: CDR1 MNHEY, CDR2 SMNVEV (reference sequence). The CDR3 is made up of 15 amino acids. Trimming removed 3 bases at V and 1 base at J, with 12 bases between. For the CDR3, the DNA is TGTGCCAGCAGTTTCCTCCGACAGCGGAACACTGAAGCTTTCTTT. Protein sequence: CASSFLRQRNTEAFF.

J is TRBJ2-5 and V is TRBV27; perhaps TRBD1 as D (7 bases). Germline V lookup: CDR1 MNHEY, CDR2 SMNVEV (reference sequence). The CDR3 spans 15 residues. V lost 2 bases to trimming and J lost 5 bases, with 15 bases between them. The CDR3 DNA reads TGTGCCAGCAGTTTAAGACGACAGGGACTTGAGACCCAGTACTTC. Translated, it gives CASSLRRQGLETQYF.

In this sample, this clone turned up a few times. This sequence joins TRBV7-2 and TRBJ2-3, with 8 positions matching TRBD2. The CDR3 spans 15 residues. Germline V gene lookup returns CDR1 SGHTA and CDR2 FQGNSA. V trimming: 3 bases; J trimming: 1 base; junction bases outside the gene matches: 3. CDR3 protein: CASSFGLAGTDTQYF. The CDR3 DNA follows: TGTGCCAGCAGCTTCGGACTAGCTGGCACAGATACGCAGTATTTT.

The genes are TRBV18 and TRBJ2-1; 8 bases line up with TRBD1. This CDR3 comprises 16 residues. V shed 0 bases and J 4 bases; nucleotides not matched to a gene: 5. Germline lookup yields CDR1 KGHSH and CDR2 LQKENI. CDR3 loop: CASSPPSGGLYNEQFF. The CDR3 bases are TGTGCCAGCTCACCACCATCAGGGGGCCTTTACAATGAGCAGTTCTTC.

This clone showed up just once. V gene TRBV18 combines with J gene TRBJ2-2; 8 bases match TRBD2. The trim removed 2 bases at V and 6 bases at J, leaving 8 bases unmatched. Per germline, CDR1 KGHSH and CDR2 LQKENI. CDR3 length: 16 residues. CDR3: CASSPSGGELSGELFF. For the CDR3, the DNA is TGTGCCAGCTCACCAAGCGGGGGCGAGCTTTCCGGGGAGCTGTTTTTT.

Only a few counts were recorded for this clone. The chain couples TRBV19 to TRBJ1-1; D is unresolved. The CDR3 has 13 residues. V lost 11 bases, J lost 4 bases, and 17 bases lay in between. CDR1 and CDR2 from the germline V gene are LNHDA and SQIVND (reference sequence). CDR3 bases: TGTGCCTCTTCAAGTATAGAGGGCACTGAAGCTTTCTTT. Translation: CASSSIEGTEAFF.

The chain combines TRBV7-9 with TRBJ1-5; 10 bases are shared with TRBD1. J gave up 5 bases and V 6 bases, and 1 base lay outside the gene matches. The CDR3 spans 13 residues. Germline V gene lookup returns CDR1 SEHNR and CDR2 FQNEAQ (reference sequence). As DNA, the CDR3 is TGTGCCAGCAGAGGGACAGGGGATCAGCCCCAGCATTTT. This encodes CASRGTGDQPQHF.

J is TRBJ2-7 and V is TRBV11-2; no clear D. The germline gives CDR1 SGHAT, CDR2 FQNNGV. V lost 4 bases and J 3 bases, leaving 16 bases between the germline ends. This CDR3 region has 15 residues. CDR3 in DNA: TGTGCCAGCAGCTCGGTTCAGGTTAAGATCTACGAGCAGTACTTC. This gives the protein CASSSVQVKIYEQYF.

This clone was recorded only once. Here the CDR3 DNA reads TGTGCCAGCCACCGACAATTTTACGAGCAGTACTTC. Translating gives CASHRQFYEQYF. The V call is TRBV28, the J call TRBJ2-7; D is ambiguous. The CDR3 sequence is 12 residues long. V was cut by 8 bases and J by 4 bases, with 12 bases left in between. Germline CDR1 is MDHEN and CDR2 is SYDVKM.

V usage is TRBV19 and J usage is TRBJ1-3; tentative D call: TRBD1 (5 bases). Germline V lookup: CDR1 LNHDA, CDR2 SQIVND (reference sequence). The V end lost 6 bases, the J end lost 7 bases, and 13 bases lay between the germline ends. The CDR3 has 13 residues. CDR3 in amino acids: CASSSGRGNTIYF. CDR3 nucleotides: TGTGCCAGTAGCTCCGGACGGGGGAACACCATATATTTT. Full variable domain (missing parts from reference TRBV19 and TRBJ1-3): DGGITQSPKYLFRKEGQNVTLSCEQNLNHDAMYWYRQDPGQGLRLIYYSQIVNDFQKGDIAEGYSVSREKKESFPLTVTSAQKNPTAFYLCASSSGRGNTIYFGEGSWLTVV.

This clone appeared a few times. The gene calls are TRBV7-9 and TRBJ2-7, with no clear D. There are 12 residues in the CDR3. V lost 3 bases, J lost 6 bases, and 9 bases lay in between. Germline CDR1 and CDR2: SEHNR and FQNEAQ (reference sequence). The CDR3 is CASSFPGGEQYF. The DNA for the CDR3 is TGTGCCAGCAGCTTTCCGGGTGGCGAGCAGTACTTC. Variable domain in full (rest from reference TRBV7-9 and TRBJ2-7): DTGVSQNPRHKITKRGQNVTFRCDPISEHNRLYWYRQTLGQGPEFLTYFQNEAQLEKSRLLSDRFSAERPKGSFSTLEIQRTEQGDSAMYLCASSFPGGEQYFGPGTRLTVT.

This clone was counted only a few times. This chain connects TRBV28 to TRBJ1-2; TRBD1 agrees at 12 bases. The CDR3 is 16 amino acids. Germline V gives CDR1 MDHEN, CDR2 SYDVKM. V was pared by 6 bases and J by 7 bases, with 12 bases of the junction left unmatched. The CDR3 nucleotides read TGTGCCAGCAGGGGGACAGGGGGCCAGGGAAGTCGTGGCTACACCTTC. Residues: CASRGTGGQGSRGYTF.

In its sample, this clone was seen once. The J gene is TRBJ2-5, the V gene TRBV5-1, with 15 bases that match TRBD2. CDR3 length equals 17 residues. Germline V gene sequence: CDR1 SGHRS, CDR2 YFSETQ. Unmatched junction bases numbered 8, after V lost 3 bases and J lost 5 bases. CDR3 region: CASSSGLAGGPGETQYF. In DNA form, the CDR3 reads TGCGCCAGCAGCTCCGGACTAGCGGGAGGGCCGGGGGAGACCCAGTACTTC.

The sample holds a few counts of this clone. The V gene is TRBV2, the J gene TRBJ1-2, with TRBD1 identical over 10 bases. Germline values: CDR1 SNHLY, CDR2 FYNNEI. The junction had 3 bases not matched to a gene; V was cut back by 2 bases and J by 6 bases. This CDR3 has 14 amino acids. CDR3 nucleotide sequence: TGTGCCAGCAGTGAACAAGGGACAGGGGATGGCTACACCTTC. Its protein product is CASSEQGTGDGYTF.

On this clone itself: Mismatch with germline at one junction end may stem from a read error. As DNA, the CDR3 is TGTGCCATCAGTGAGTGGTTGCCTAGCACAGATGCGCAGTATTTT. Translation: CAISEWLPSTDAQYF. The chain combines TRBV10-3 with TRBJ2-3; maybe TRBD2 (5 bases). The germline CDR1 and CDR2 sequences are ENHRY and SYGVKD. The CDR3 totals 15 residues.

The chain couples TRBV13 to TRBJ2-2; TRBD2 agrees at 9 bases. Germline CDR1 is PRHDT and CDR2 is FYEKMQ (reference sequence). The CDR3 spans 16 residues. The V gene end was trimmed by 2 bases and the J gene end by 5 bases; junction bases not matched to a gene: 6. DNA for the CDR3: TGTGCCAGCAGCTTATATAGCGGGAGTAAAACCGGGGAGCTGTTTTTT. Residues: CASSLYSGSKTGELFF. The variable domain in full, with the rest retrieved from reference TRBV13 and TRBJ2-2, is AAGVIQSPRHLIKEKRETATLKCYPIPRHDTVYWYQQGPGQDPQFLISFYEKMQSDKGSIPDRFSAQQFSDYHSELNMSSLELGDSALYFCASSLYSGSKTGELFFGEGSRLTVL.

The chain has TRBV9 and TRBJ1-5; TRBD1 matches 8 bases. The CDR3 covers 14 residues. V dropped 0 bases and J dropped 6; count of bases not matched to a gene: 2. CDR1 and CDR2 (germline): SGDLS, YYNGEE. The chain's CDR3 is CASSVGQGLQPQHF. CDR3 DNA sequence: TGTGCCAGCAGCGTAGGACAGGGGCTTCAGCCCCAGCATTTT.

J is TRBJ2-3 and V is TRBV10-1; 8 bases line up with TRBD2. Germline assignment: CDR1 WNHNN and CDR2 SYGVQD (reference sequence). V shed 5 bases, J shed 3 bases, and the junction held 7 bases outside the gene matches. The CDR3 has 15 residues. Here the CDR3 reads CASSLAGRSTDTQYF. As DNA, the CDR3 is TGCGCCAGCAGTTTAGCGGGACGTAGTACAGATACGCAGTATTTT.

This clone appeared a single time. V gene TRBV6-6 combines with J gene TRBJ1-2, with TRBD1 identical over 11 bases. Losses at the gene ends were 7 bases for V and 10 bases for J; bases not matched to a gene: 11. This CDR3 contains 14 residues. Germline CDR1 MNHNY, CDR2 SVGAGI (reference sequence). The CDR3 sequence is CASTSLGGQGDYTF. Here the CDR3 DNA reads TGTGCCAGCACCTCTTTGGGGGGACAGGGGGACTACACCTTC.

CDR3 region: CASSTRTSGRNEQFF. In DNA, the CDR3 is TGTGCCAGCAGCACTAGGACTAGCGGGAGAAATGAGCAGTTCTTC. V usage is TRBV7-2 and J usage is TRBJ2-1; 13 bases are a match to TRBD2. Germline V gives CDR1 SGHTA, CDR2 FQGNSA. This CDR3 contains 15 residues. The V and J ends lost 5 bases and 7 bases, in that order; junction bases with no gene match: 5.

This clone appeared a few times. The chain employs TRBV18 and TRBJ2-1, with 7 bases that match TRBD2. V was pared by 3 bases and J by 9 bases, with 8 bases of the junction left unmatched. CDR1 KGHSH and CDR2 LQKENI come from the germline V gene. This CDR3 spans 14 amino acids. The CDR3 nucleotides read TGTGCCAGCTCACCGGTGGGAGGGCCCGGTGAGCAGTTCTTC. Protein product: CASSPVGGPGEQFF.